This T cell receptor beta chain was sequenced for a study of blood T cell repertoires in COVID-19. Study information: The United States, Italy and Spain supplied acute and convalescent COVID-19 samples. PBMCs, B-cell-depleted T cells, or T cells provided the cDNA or gDNA that made up the material.

One Seattle source followed patients from active infection through their disease course. Germline loops: CDR1 GTSNPN, CDR2 SVGIG (reference sequence). This CDR3 has 16 amino acids. Trimming took 0 bases from V and 0 from J, leaving 12 bases between them. In the authors' methods: Researchers report that nucleated cell counts were estimated from reference gene primer amplification. TCRdb's copy holds only in-frame clones and misses some; the assay was immunoSEQ multiplex PCR. V, J and clone size are taken as reported in that table, and D and trimming were inferred from the DNA itself. The table lists about 370,000 clones, more than 70% of them singletons.

The specimen sequenced was peripheral blood. V gene TRBV30 combines with J gene TRBJ1-3; D is perhaps TRBD1 (6 bases). The receptor was derived from a woman aged 25 to 39 with COVID-19, enrolled during active disease. CDR3 region: CAWSVGQGFSGNTIYF. The CDR3 bases are TGTGCCTGGAGTGTAGGGCAGGGGTTCTCTGGAAACACCATATATTTT.